The 17 T cell receptor beta chains below were found in one sample sequenced in a study of T cells after yellow fever vaccination. TCRdb fed the 5' RACE reads into MiXCR, producing one record per CDR3 protein. The sample comprises 500,000 to 650,000 distinct CDR3 sequences, about 14% of which are singletons, and about 14% rests with the top ten. The source material was PBMCs, sampled on the day of the yellow fever booster vaccination. The receptors here all came from a man aged 25-45 years who received the YFV17D yellow fever vaccine.

This clonotype was found a few times. V is TRBV19 and J is TRBJ2-6; D tentatively reads TRBD1 or TRBD2 (6 bases each). The CDR3 totals 15 residues. Germline CDR1 LNHDA, CDR2 SQIVND (reference sequence). The chain's CDR3 is CATAGGHSGANVLTF. In nucleotides, the CDR3 is TGTGCTACAGCCGGGGGCCACTCTGGGGCCAACGTCCTGACTTTC.

The chain uses TRBV6-4 and TRBJ2-1, with D hard to call. This CDR3 is 9 amino acids long. Trimming stripped 8 bases from V and 9 bases from J, with 5 bases between. Germline lookup yields CDR1 MRHNA and CDR2 SNTAGT. The CDR3 protein is CASGAEQFF. DNA of the CDR3: TGTGCCAGCGGTGCTGAGCAGTTCTTC.

This clonotype appeared a few times. V gene TRBV10-3 combines with J gene TRBJ2-5; no definite D call. Germline CDR1 ENHRY, CDR2 SYGVKD. The V and J ends lost 3 bases and 2 bases respectively, with 7 bases between them. The CDR3 has 13 residues. The CDR3 is CAISDGPQETQYF. As DNA, the CDR3 is TGTGCCATCAGTGACGGACCGCAAGAGACCCAGTACTTC.

The chain carries TRBV3-1 and TRBJ1-5; the D is unclear. Trimming cost V 4 bases and J 5 bases, with 9 bases left between them. The CDR3 has 13 amino acids. The germline gives CDR1 LGHDT, CDR2 YNNKEL (reference sequence). The CDR3 bases are TGTGCCAGCAGCCTGCGGCCGTATCAGCCCCAGCATTTT. Its translation: CASSLRPYQPQHF.

The rearrangement joins TRBV12-3 or TRBV12-4 to TRBJ2-7, with 13 bases aligning to TRBD2. This CDR3 region has 16 residues. The V gene end was trimmed by 3 bases and the J gene end by 2 bases; junction bases not matched to a gene: 4. The CDR3 here is CASSFEGTSGTYEQYF. The CDR3 DNA reads TGTGCCAGCAGTTTCGAGGGGACTAGCGGGACCTACGAGCAGTACTTC.

The sample holds a few counts of this clonotype. The rearrangement links TRBV5-4 to TRBJ2-3, with D tentatively TRBD2 (6 bases). CDR3 length equals 15 residues. Deletions cut 0 bases from V and 0 bases from J, with 8 bases between. Germline values: CDR1 SGHNT, CDR2 YYREEE (reference sequence). The CDR3 DNA follows: TGTGCCAGCAGCTTGGAAAGCGGGAGCACAGATACGCAGTATTTT. This encodes CASSLESGSTDTQYF.

The chain employs TRBV5-6 and TRBJ2-1, with TRBD2 matching over 8 bases. Germline CDR1 and CDR2: SGHDT and YYEEEE. This CDR3 has 15 residues. V lost 3 bases to trimming and J lost 2 bases; unmatched junction nucleotides: 4. Here the CDR3 reads CASSSGLAPYNEQFF. The CDR3, as DNA: TGTGCCAGCAGCTCCGGACTAGCCCCCTACAATGAGCAGTTCTTC.

This clonotype was counted ten times or more. The CDR3 DNA reads as TGCGCCAGCAGTGAACGGGGTAGGGCTAAAGAGACCCAGTACTTC. As protein: CASSERGRAKETQYF. The rearrangement uses TRBV10-2 and TRBJ2-5; a possible D gene is TRBD2 (5 bases). Looked up from germline, CDR1 is WSHSY and CDR2 is SAAADI. The V end lost 3 bases, the J end lost 3 bases, and 14 bases lay between the germline ends. This CDR3 is 15 amino acids long.

V is TRBV19 and J is TRBJ1-5; D uncertain. Germline V gives CDR1 LNHDA, CDR2 SQIVND (reference sequence). V gave up 1 base and J gave up 2 bases, with 3 bases separating them. The CDR3 length is 13 residues. The CDR3 loop reads CASSIVGNQPQHF. In nucleotides, the CDR3 is TGTGCCAGTAGTATAGTTGGCAATCAGCCCCAGCATTTT.

In its sample, this clonotype was seen a few times. This chain uses TRBV4-2 with TRBJ2-7, with 12 nucleotides matching TRBD1. V lost 2 bases and J lost 4; bases outside the gene matches: 12. The length of the CDR3 is 18 residues. Germline CDR1 is LGHNA and CDR2 is YNFKEQ. The CDR3 is CASSQHLDGTGGWYEQYF. The CDR3 DNA sequence: TGTGCCAGCAGCCAACACTTGGACGGGACAGGGGGCTGGTACGAGCAGTACTTC.

This clonotype was detected a few times. The chain couples TRBV6-5 to TRBJ1-6, with TRBD1 matching 7 bases. Looked up from germline, CDR1 is MNHEY and CDR2 is SVGAGI. This CDR3 region has 16 residues. Germline trimming cut 0 bases from V and 7 bases from J; bases unmatched to any gene: 6. CDR3 coding DNA: TGTGCCAGCAGTTACTCGTCGGGACAGAGAAATTCACCCCTCCACTTT. It is translated as CASSYSSGQRNSPLHF.

This clonotype has a handful of counts. The chain employs TRBV18 and TRBJ2-1, with D unclear. The CDR3 runs to 14 residues. V was pared by 0 bases and J by 4 bases, with 7 bases between. Germline V gene data show CDR1 as KGHSH and CDR2 as LQKENI. CDR3 in DNA: TGTGCCAGCTCACCACCCGCCCAATACAATGAGCAGTTCTTC. Protein: CASSPPAQYNEQFF.

The chain carries TRBV20-1 and TRBJ2-7, with 13 bases aligning to TRBD2. Germline V gene lookup returns CDR1 DFQATT and CDR2 SNEGSKA (reference sequence). V shed 6 bases, J shed 3 bases, and the junction held 11 bases outside the gene matches. The CDR3 consists of 16 residues. The CDR3 spells CSARTSGRVHFYEQYF. CDR3 DNA sequence: TGCAGTGCCAGGACTAGCGGGAGAGTTCATTTCTACGAGCAGTACTTC.

V gene TRBV2 combines with J gene TRBJ1-1; tentative D call: TRBD1 (5 bases). Germline V gene sequence: CDR1 SNHLY, CDR2 FYNNEI. The CDR3 covers 14 residues. Trimming removed 0 bases at V and 10 bases at J, with 15 bases between. CDR3 bases: TGTGCCAGCAGTGAAGCCCCCTTCTCTGGGGGAGCTTTCTTT. This codes for CASSEAPFSGGAFF.

This clonotype was found a few times. The genes are TRBV7-9 and TRBJ1-2, with 7 bases that match TRBD1. J gave up 4 bases and V 5 bases, and 7 bases lay outside the gene matches. The CDR3 runs 14 residues. The germline V gene has CDR1 SEHNR and CDR2 FQNEAQ (reference sequence). The CDR3 DNA is TGTGCCAGCAGCCACAAGACAGGGCTCTATGGCTACACCTTC. It yields the protein CASSHKTGLYGYTF.

In its sample, this clonotype was seen many times. V and J are TRBV5-1 and TRBJ1-4, with D tentatively TRBD1 (6 bases). Trimming shortened V by 4 bases and J by 7 bases, and 20 bases separated the two germline ends. Looked up from germline, CDR1 is SGHRS and CDR2 is YFSETQ. This CDR3 spans 16 amino acids. This chain's CDR3 is CASSPGGVPGGEKLFF. In DNA, the CDR3 is TGCGCCAGCAGCCCGGGGGGCGTCCCAGGCGGTGAAAAACTGTTTTTT.

The CDR3 DNA follows: TGTGCCAGCAGCGTAGTCGGGACAGACCCTAATGAGCAGTTCTTC. Translation gives CASSVVGTDPNEQFF. The chain couples TRBV9 to TRBJ2-1, with 7 bases that match TRBD1. V lost 0 bases to trimming and J lost 7 bases; unmatched junction nucleotides: 7. The CDR3 covers 15 residues. Germline V lookup: CDR1 SGDLS, CDR2 YYNGEE.